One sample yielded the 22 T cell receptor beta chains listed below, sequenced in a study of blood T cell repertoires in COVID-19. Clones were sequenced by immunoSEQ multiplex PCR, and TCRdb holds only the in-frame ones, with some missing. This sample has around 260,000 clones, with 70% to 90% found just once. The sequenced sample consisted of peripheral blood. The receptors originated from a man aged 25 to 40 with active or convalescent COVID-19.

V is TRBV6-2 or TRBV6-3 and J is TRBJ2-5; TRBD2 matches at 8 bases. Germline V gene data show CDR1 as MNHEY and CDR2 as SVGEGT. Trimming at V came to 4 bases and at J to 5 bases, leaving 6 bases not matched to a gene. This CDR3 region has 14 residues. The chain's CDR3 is CASSSGLAGETQYF. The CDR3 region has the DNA TGTGCCAGCAGTTCCGGACTAGCAGGTGAGACCCAGTACTTC.

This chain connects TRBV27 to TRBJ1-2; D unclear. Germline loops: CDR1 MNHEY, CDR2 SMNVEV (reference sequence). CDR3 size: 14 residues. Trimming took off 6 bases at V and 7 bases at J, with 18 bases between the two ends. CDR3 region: CASRQTAGVGGYTF. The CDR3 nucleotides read TGTGCCAGCAGGCAAACCGCCGGGGTCGGTGGCTACACCTTC.

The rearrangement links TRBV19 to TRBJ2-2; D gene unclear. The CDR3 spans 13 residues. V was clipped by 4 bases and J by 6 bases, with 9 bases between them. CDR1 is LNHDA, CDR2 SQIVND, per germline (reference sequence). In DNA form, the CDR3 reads TGTGCCAGTAGTAGGCTAGAGGCCGGGGAGCTGTTTTTT. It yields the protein CASSRLEAGELFF.

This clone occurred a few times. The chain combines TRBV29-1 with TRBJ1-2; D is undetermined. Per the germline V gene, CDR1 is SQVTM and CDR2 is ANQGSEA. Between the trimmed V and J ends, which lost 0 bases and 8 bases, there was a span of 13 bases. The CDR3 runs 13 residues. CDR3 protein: CSVEEALGVGYTF. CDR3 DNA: TGCAGCGTTGAAGAGGCACTTGGAGTGGGCTACACCTTC.

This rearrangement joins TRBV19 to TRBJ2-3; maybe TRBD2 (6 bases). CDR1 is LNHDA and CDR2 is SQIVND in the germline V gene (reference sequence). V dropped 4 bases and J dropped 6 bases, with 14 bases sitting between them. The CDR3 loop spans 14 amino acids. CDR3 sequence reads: CASSKGLPGDTQYF. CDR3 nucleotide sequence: TGTGCCAGTAGTAAGGGACTCCCCGGGGATACGCAGTATTTT.

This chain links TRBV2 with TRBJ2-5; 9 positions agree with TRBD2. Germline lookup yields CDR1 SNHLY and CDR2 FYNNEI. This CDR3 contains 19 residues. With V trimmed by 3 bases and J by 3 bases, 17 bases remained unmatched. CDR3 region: CASSDRRASGGPLKETQYF. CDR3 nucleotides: TGTGCCAGCAGTGATAGAAGGGCCAGCGGGGGGCCGCTTAAAGAGACCCAGTACTTC.

In DNA, the CDR3 is TGTGCCAGCAGTTACGTGGGAGTGGAAGAGACCCAGTACTTC. This translates into CASSYVGVEETQYF. The chain has TRBV6-5 and TRBJ2-5; D may be TRBD2 (5 bases). Germline lookup yields CDR1 MNHEY and CDR2 SVGAGI. The CDR3 length is 14 residues. V was trimmed by 2 bases and J by 3 bases, leaving 10 bases between them.

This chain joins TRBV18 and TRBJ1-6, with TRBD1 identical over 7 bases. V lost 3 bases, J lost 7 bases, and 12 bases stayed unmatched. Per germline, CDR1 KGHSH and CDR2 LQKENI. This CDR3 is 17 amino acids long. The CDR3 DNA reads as TGTGCCAGCTCACCTATACCAAGACGACAGGGAAATTCACCCCTCCACTTT. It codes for CASSPIPRRQGNSPLHF. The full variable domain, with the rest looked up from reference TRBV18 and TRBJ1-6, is NAGVMQNPRHLVRRRGQEARLRCSPMKGHSHVYWYRQLPEEGLKFMVYLQKENIIDESGMPKERFSAEFPKEGPSILRIQQVVRGDSAAYFCASSPIPRRQGNSPLHFGNGTRLTVT.

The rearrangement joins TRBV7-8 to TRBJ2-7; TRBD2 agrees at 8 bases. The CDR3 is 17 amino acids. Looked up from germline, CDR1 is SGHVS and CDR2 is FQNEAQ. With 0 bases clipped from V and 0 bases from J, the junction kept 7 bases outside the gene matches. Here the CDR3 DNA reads TGTGCCAGCAGCTTAGCGTCTAGCGGGCAGAGCTCCTACGAGCAGTACTTC. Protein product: CASSLASSGQSSYEQYF.

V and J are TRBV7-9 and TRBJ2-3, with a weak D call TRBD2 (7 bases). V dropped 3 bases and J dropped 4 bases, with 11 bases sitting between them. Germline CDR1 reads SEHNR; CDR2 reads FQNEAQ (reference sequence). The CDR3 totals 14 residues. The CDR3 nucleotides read TGTGCCAGCAGCTTGGGGGGGCCTCCAGATACGCAGTATTTT. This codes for CASSLGGPPDTQYF.

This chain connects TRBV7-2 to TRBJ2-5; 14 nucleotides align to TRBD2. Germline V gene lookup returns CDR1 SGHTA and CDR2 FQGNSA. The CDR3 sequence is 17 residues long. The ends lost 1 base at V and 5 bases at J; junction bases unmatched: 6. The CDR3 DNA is TGTGCCAGCAGCTTAGTCAGTAGGACTAGCGGGGGGGAGACCCAGTACTTC. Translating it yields CASSLVSRTSGGETQYF.

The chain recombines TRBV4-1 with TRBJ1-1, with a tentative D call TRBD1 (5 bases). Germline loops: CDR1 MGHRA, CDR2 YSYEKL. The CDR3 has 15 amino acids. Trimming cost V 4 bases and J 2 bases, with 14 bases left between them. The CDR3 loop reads CASSLTQGPNTEAFF. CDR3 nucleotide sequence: TGCGCCAGCAGCCTAACTCAGGGTCCAAACACTGAAGCTTTCTTT.

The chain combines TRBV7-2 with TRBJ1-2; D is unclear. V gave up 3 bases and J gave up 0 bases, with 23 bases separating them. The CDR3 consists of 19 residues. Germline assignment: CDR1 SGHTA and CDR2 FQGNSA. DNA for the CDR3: TGTGCCAGCAGCTTTCATCACCTGGCGAGCGGCGAAACTAACTATGGCTACACCTTC. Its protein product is CASSFHHLASGETNYGYTF.

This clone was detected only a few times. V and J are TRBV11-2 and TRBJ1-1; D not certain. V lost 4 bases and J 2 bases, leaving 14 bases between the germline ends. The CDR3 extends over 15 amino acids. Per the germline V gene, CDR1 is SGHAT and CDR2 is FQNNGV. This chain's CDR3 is CASSSRVQRNTEAFF. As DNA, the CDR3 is TGTGCCAGCAGCTCCCGTGTGCAGCGAAACACTGAAGCTTTCTTT.

CDR3 protein: CASSLGTLKGEKLFF. The CDR3 DNA is TGTGCCAGCAGCTTAGGGACATTGAAGGGTGAAAAACTGTTTTTT. This chain joins TRBV7-9 and TRBJ1-4, with D perhaps TRBD1 (5 bases). V was cut by 1 base and J by 7 bases, with 13 bases left in between. The CDR3 consists of 15 residues. Germline values: CDR1 SEHNR, CDR2 FQNEAQ (reference sequence). Full variable domain (missing parts from reference TRBV7-9 and TRBJ1-4): DTGVSQNPRHKITKRGQNVTFRCDPISEHNRLYWYRQTLGQGPEFLTYFQNEAQLEKSRLLSDRFSAERPKGSFSTLEIQRTEQGDSAMYLCASSLGTLKGEKLFFGSGTQLSVL.

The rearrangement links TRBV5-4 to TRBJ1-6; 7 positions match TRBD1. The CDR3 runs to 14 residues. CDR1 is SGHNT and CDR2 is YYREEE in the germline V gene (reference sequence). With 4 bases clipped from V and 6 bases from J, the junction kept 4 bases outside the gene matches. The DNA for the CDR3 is TGTGCCAGCAGCCTCGGACAGGTTAATTCACCCCTCCACTTT. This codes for CASSLGQVNSPLHF.

The chain's CDR3 is CASSFLEGSPLHF. Written as DNA, the CDR3 is TGTGCCAGCTCATTTCTCGAGGGTTCACCCCTCCACTTT. The rearrangement joins TRBV27 to TRBJ1-6, with D uncertain. V shed 8 bases and J shed 9 bases, with 14 bases lying between them. CDR1 and CDR2 (germline): MNHEY, SMNVEV (reference sequence). CDR3 length: 13 residues.

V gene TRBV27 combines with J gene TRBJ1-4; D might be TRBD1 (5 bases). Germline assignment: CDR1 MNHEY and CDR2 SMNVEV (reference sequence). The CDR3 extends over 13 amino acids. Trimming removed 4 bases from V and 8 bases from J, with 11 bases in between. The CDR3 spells CASSSQGKEKLFF. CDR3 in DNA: TGTGCCAGCAGTTCGCAGGGAAAGGAAAAACTGTTTTTT.

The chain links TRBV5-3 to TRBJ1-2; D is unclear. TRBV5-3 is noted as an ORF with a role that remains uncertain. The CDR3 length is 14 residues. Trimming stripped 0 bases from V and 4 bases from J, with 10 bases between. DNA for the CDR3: TGTGCCAGAAGCTTGGCTGGTACTGCCTATGGCTACACCTTC. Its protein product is CARSLAGTAYGYTF.

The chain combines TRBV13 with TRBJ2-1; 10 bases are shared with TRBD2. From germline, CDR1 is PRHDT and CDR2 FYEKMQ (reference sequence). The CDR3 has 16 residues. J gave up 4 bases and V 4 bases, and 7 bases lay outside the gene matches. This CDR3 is CASSSISGGSYNEQFF. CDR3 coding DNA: TGTGCCAGCAGCTCGATTAGCGGGGGGTCATACAATGAGCAGTTCTTC.

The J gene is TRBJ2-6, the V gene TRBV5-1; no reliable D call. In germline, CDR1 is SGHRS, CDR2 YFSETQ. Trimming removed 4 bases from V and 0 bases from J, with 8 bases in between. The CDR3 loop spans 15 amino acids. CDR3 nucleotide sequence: TGCGCCAGCAGCCCCCGTCCCTCTGGGGCCAACGTCCTGACTTTC. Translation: CASSPRPSGANVLTF.

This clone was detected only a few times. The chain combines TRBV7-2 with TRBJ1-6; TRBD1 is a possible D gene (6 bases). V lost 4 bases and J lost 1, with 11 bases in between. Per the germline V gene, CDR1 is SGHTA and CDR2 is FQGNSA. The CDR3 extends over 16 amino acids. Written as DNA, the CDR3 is TGTGCCAGCAGCTCGGACAGTATGTCCTATAATTCACCCCTCCACTTT. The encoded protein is CASSSDSMSYNSPLHF.